A single sample gave rise to the 8 T cell receptor beta chains below, sequenced in a study of glioma-infiltrating T cells after dendritic cell vaccination (dated by TCRdb to 2016 to 2017). Libraries came from the immunoSEQ multiplex PCR assay. In its TCRdb copy, this immuneACCESS table keeps in-frame sequences only and misses some clones. Where compared with another copy, unresolved V genes explain less than half of these, and the others have no known cause. Here the sample has around 90,000 clones; around three quarters occur a single time. 6% of the sample is held by the ten biggest clonotypes. The sample was blood, taken before dendritic cell vaccination. These receptors were obtained from a human donor with glioblastoma.

V gene TRBV19 combines with J gene TRBJ1-2; D unresolved. V was trimmed by 3 bases and J by 5 bases, leaving 22 bases between them. CDR3 length equals 17 residues. In germline, CDR1 is LNHDA, CDR2 SQIVND (reference sequence). The DNA for the CDR3 is TGTGCCAGTAGTATCTACGGAGGGTCCCTCATACGATATGGCTACACCTTC. Encoded protein: CASSIYGGSLIRYGYTF.

Here the CDR3 DNA reads TGCGCCAGCAGCTTGGATACTCTGTCCTACGAGCAGTACTTC. This translates into CASSLDTLSYEQYF. The rearrangement joins TRBV5-1 to TRBJ2-5; no definite D call. The tail of the sequence fits TRBJ2-7 better, so the J call may be wrong. This CDR3 has 14 amino acids. CDR1 SGHRS and CDR2 YFSETQ come from the germline V gene.

The rearrangement joins TRBV2 to TRBJ2-1; 9 bases map to TRBD1. Germline V gene data show CDR1 as SNHLY and CDR2 as FYNNEI. The CDR3 runs to 15 residues. V shed 4 bases, J shed 5 bases, and the junction held 6 bases outside the gene matches. CDR3 nucleotides: TGTGCCAGCAGTGCCCGGGACAGGGTGCACAATGAGCAGTTCTTC. Translated, it gives CASSARDRVHNEQFF. Looking up the rest from reference TRBV2 and TRBJ2-1 gives the full variable domain: EPEVTQTPSHQVTQMGQEVILRCVPISNHLYFYWYRQILGQKVEFLVSFYNNEISEKSEIFDDQFSVERPDGSNFTLKIRSTKLEDSAMYFCASSARDRVHNEQFFGPGTRLTVL.

This chain links TRBV7-9 with TRBJ2-7; no reliable D call. Germline V CDR1 and CDR2: SEHNR, FQNEAQ (reference sequence). Trimming pared 4 bases from V and 6 bases from J, leaving 16 bases between. This CDR3 comprises 14 residues. CDR3 protein: CASSSLLAPLEQYF. The CDR3 DNA is TGTGCCAGCAGCTCCCTACTCGCTCCCCTCGAGCAGTACTTC.

The V and J genes are TRBV9 and TRBJ2-1, with 10 bases aligning to TRBD2. V lost 0 bases to trimming and J lost 11 bases; unmatched junction nucleotides: 14. CDR3 size: 17 residues. Germline CDR1 is SGDLS and CDR2 is YYNGEE. The DNA for the CDR3 is TGTGCCAGCAGCGTAGCTGGGGTAGCGGGAGGCGGGGCGAAGCAGTTCTTC. This encodes CASSVAGVAGGGAKQFF.

The rearrangement uses TRBV4-1 and TRBJ1-4; 7 bases are a match to TRBD1. Germline V gene sequence: CDR1 MGHRA, CDR2 YSYEKL. Unmatched junction bases numbered 0, after V lost 1 base and J lost 1 base. This CDR3 comprises 15 residues. The DNA for the CDR3 is TGCGCCAGCAGCCAAGGGGACAGAACTAATGAAAAACTGTTTTTT. Protein sequence: CASSQGDRTNEKLFF.

The rearrangement uses TRBV19 and TRBJ1-4; D gene unclear. The germline CDR1 and CDR2 sequences are LNHDA and SQIVND (reference sequence). V was clipped by 8 bases and J by 16 bases, with 17 bases between them. The CDR3 has 11 amino acids. CDR3 nucleotide sequence: TGTGCCAGTTCTTCCACGAGGAAGGCGTTTTTT. As protein: CASSSTRKAFF.

The chain couples TRBV6-1 to TRBJ1-2; 8 bases are shared with TRBD1. CDR3 length: 15 amino acids. V was clipped by 7 bases and J by 2 bases; unmatched bases: 9. In germline, CDR1 is MNHNS, CDR2 SASEGT. CDR3 coding DNA: TGTGCCAGCACCCGGGATTGGACAGGGAACTATGGCTACACCTTC. Its translation is CASTRDWTGNYGYTF.